The present TCR beta chain was sequenced within a study of tumor-infiltrating lymphocytes in primary liver carcinoma (dated by TCRdb to the late 2010s). In terms of the full investigation: Hepatocellular carcinoma (four) or combined HCC and intrahepatic cholangiocarcinoma (one) was present in the five patients, who were three men and two women aged 30 to 69 years. A total of 35 specimens from 5 patients underwent TCRbeta repertoire sequencing, comprising some 25 tumor regions, 5 adjacent noncancerous liver tissues and 5 peripheral blood samples. High reproducibility was observed for the technical replicate repertoires, with mean shared-clone rates roughly 0.89 and correlation coefficients above 0.95. The five patients had tumors of stage T1-T3 N0M0, with maximum diameters ranging from roughly 4.2 to 10 cm. The study combined TCRbeta repertoire sequencing, expression microarrays and whole-exome sequencing across five regions of each liver tumor, with adjacent normal tissue and blood. Each sample produced roughly 3.5 to 7.5 million productive TCRbeta reads, and read depth showed no significant difference between tissue types. Results and caveats for the whole study, not just this receptor: Comparison of CD4+ and CD8+ T cell repertoires was precluded by the use of bulk unsorted samples. Only the TCR beta chain was sequenced, which likely underestimates true repertoire diversity because unpaired alpha chains were not captured. Repertoire overlap was higher between tumor regions (mean roughly 36%) than tumor-adjacent (approximately 17%) or tumor-blood (about 15%) pairs, consistent with antigen-driven expansion. The top 250 clones accounted for a significantly greater share of the repertoire in tumors than in blood (p = 0.039). Only five patients were included in the study, and the authors note that the findings should be validated in a larger study.

Using a constant-region primer and ProtoScript II reverse transcriptase, TCRbeta-specific cDNA was reverse-transcribed from 400 to 550 ng total RNA. Three nested multiplex PCR rounds, following a slightly modified ARM-PCR procedure, were used to build the TCRbeta libraries. Each of the first two PCR rounds ran for around 10 cycles using multiplex TRBV1-TRBV30 forward primers together with a Cbeta reverse primer. A final 25-cycle PCR with Deep VentR polymerase added sample barcodes and Illumina adapters. Before sequencing, amplicons of 200-500 bp were gel-purified using a QIAquick gel extraction kit. An Illumina HiSeq 2500 was used to sequence the TCRbeta amplicons with 250-bp paired-end reads. The source study handled its data this way. Reads were quality-trimmed with Trimmomatic v0.33, and paired reads were merged with FLASH v1.2.11 to recover full CDR3 sequences. V, D and J germline segments were assigned to the rearranged TCRbeta sequences by MiGEC v1.2.1b. VDJtools v1.0.0 computed clonotype statistics and Shannon-Wiener diversity indices. To cut down on sampling bias, every analysis after diversity analysis relied on just the 250 most abundant clonotypes from each sample. Through fastp at Q25 and MiXCR, TCRdb rebuilt clones from the public reads, retaining in-frame beta chains. Records with the same CDR3 protein are collapsed into one entry carrying the most frequent genes and DNA. Here the V and J calls rest on TCRdb's processing, not on the authors' analysis. The sample includes more than 70,000 distinct CDR3 sequences, with about 75% observed a single time. Roughly 28% of the sample lies in the top ten.

A remark on this clonotype: This receptor's antigen is unknown. The junction does not match germline at one end; this may be a read error.

The CDR3 spans 14 residues, from the cysteine through the phenylalanine. The only DNA kept is the CDR3, 42 bases in frame from the first base. CDR1 SQVTM and CDR2 ANQGSEA were looked up in the germline V gene. Total RNA and DNA were co-extracted without cell sorting from 20-30 mg of bulk tissue using the AllPrep DNA/RNA mini kit. Roughly five patients with histopathologically diagnosed primary liver carcinoma underwent surgical resection in China between late 2015 and early 2016. Chronic HBV infection was present in the patients, and the patients were treatment-naive at sampling. Fresh tumor and adjacent tissue pieces were bisected, with one half stored in RNAlater at -80 degrees C and the other half sent for histology.

Recombination linked TRBV29-1 to TRBJ2-3; perhaps TRBD2 is the D gene, with 6 bases matching. Sequencing used tumor-adjacent normal liver tissue. The clonotype originates from a man between 35 and 55 years old with primary liver carcinoma and hepatitis B virus infection. The CDR3 sequence is CNVKYSEGADTQYF. The DNA reads as follows: TGCAACGTTAAGTACTCGGAGGGCGCAGATACACAGTATTTT.